Sequencing of this T cell receptor (beta chain) was carried out in a study of cytomegalovirus exposure and HLA in healthy donors. At the level of the study: A later analysis reported the 90 to 150 validation repertoires used the same platform as the approximately 700 first-cohort repertoires.

Measured with immunoSEQ multiplex PCR; TCRdb has only the in-frame clones, and not every one. Of a few hundred thousand clones in the sample, 75% to 95% were seen once. As to this clone: Its antigen is not known.

Whole-study findings and limits: It was fewer than 200 TCR beta chains that were listed as cytomegalovirus-associated.

The CDR3 runs 13 residues. In germline, CDR1 is LNHDA, CDR2 SQIVND (reference sequence). Deletions cut 7 bases from V and 0 bases from J, with 10 bases between. V usage is TRBV19 and J usage is TRBJ2-7; D ambiguous. The source material was PBMCs. This TCR came from a woman between 18 and 29 years old in good health and CMV-seronegative. In DNA, the CDR3 is TGTGCCAGTACCCCCGCGGACTCCTACGAGCAGTACTTC. The encoded protein is CASTPADSYEQYF.